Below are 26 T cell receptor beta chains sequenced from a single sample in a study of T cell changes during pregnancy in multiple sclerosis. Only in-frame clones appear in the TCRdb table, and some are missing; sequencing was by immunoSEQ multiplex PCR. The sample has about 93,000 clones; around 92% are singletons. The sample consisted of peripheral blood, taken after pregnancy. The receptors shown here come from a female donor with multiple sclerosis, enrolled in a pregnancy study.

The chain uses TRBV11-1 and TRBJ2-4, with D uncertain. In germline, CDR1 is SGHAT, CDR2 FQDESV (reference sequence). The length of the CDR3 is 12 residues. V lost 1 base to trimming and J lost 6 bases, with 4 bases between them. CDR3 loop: CASSLDRNIQYF. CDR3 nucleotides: TGTGCCAGCAGCTTAGACAGAAACATTCAGTACTTC.

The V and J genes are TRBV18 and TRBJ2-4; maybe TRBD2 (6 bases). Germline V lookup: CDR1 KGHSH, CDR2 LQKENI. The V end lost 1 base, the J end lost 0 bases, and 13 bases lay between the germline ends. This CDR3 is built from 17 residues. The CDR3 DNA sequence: TGTGCCAGCTCACCACTTGCGGGGTATCTAGCCAAAAACATTCAGTACTTC. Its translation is CASSPLAGYLAKNIQYF.

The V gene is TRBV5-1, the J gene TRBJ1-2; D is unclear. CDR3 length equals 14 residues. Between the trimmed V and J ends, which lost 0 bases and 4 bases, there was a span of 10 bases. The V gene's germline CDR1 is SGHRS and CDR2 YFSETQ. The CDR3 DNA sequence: TGCGCCAGCAGCTTGGTTGGCAGGTCCTATGGCTACACCTTC. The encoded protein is CASSLVGRSYGYTF.

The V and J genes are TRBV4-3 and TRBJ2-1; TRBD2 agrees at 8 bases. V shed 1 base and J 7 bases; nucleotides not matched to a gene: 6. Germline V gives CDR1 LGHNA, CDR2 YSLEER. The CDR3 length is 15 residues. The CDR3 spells CASSQAGGPRNEQFF. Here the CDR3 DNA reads TGCGCCAGCAGCCAAGCGGGGGGGCCTCGGAATGAGCAGTTCTTC.

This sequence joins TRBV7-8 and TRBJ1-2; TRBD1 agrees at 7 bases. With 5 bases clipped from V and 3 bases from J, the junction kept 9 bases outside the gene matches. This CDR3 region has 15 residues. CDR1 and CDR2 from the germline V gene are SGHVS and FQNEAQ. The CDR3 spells CASSQDRVWDYGYTF. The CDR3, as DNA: TGTGCCAGCAGCCAAGACAGGGTATGGGACTATGGCTACACCTTC.

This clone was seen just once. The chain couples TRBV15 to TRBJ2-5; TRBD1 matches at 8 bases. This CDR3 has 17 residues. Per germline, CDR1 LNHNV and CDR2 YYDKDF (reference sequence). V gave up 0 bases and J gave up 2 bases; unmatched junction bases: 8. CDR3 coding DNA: TGTGCCACCAGCAGAGAGGCCCGTGGGACAGGTCAAGAGACCCAGTACTTC. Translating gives CATSREARGTGQETQYF.

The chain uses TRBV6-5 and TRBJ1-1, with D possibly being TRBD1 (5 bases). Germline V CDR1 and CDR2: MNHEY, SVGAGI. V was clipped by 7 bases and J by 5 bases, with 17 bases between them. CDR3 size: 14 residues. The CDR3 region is CASKVGQGRTEAFF. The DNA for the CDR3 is TGTGCCAGCAAGGTAGGGCAGGGTAGGACTGAAGCTTTCTTT.

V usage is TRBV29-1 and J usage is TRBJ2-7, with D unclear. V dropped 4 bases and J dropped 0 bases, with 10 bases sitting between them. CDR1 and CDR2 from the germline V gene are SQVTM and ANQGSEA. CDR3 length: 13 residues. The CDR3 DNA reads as TGCAGCGTTGTGTCCACAGTCTCCTACGAGCAGTACTTC. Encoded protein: CSVVSTVSYEQYF.

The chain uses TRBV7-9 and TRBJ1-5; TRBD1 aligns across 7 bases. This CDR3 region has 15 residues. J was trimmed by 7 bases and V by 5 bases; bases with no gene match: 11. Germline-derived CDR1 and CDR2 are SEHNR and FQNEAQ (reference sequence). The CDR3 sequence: CASSRQGTLGQPQHF. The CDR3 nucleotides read TGTGCCAGCAGCCGACAGGGTACCCTTGGACAGCCCCAGCATTTT.

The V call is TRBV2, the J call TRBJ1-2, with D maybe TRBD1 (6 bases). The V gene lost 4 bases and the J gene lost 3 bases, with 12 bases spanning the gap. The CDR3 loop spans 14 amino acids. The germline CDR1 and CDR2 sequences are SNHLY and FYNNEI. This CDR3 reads CASSVGQSYYGYTF. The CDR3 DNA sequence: TGTGCCAGCAGTGTTGGACAGTCTTACTATGGCTACACCTTC.

The CDR3 DNA reads TGTGCCAGCAGCCCCGGGACAGTCTTTGGCTACACCTTC. Encoded protein: CASSPGTVFGYTF. V gene TRBV7-3 combines with J gene TRBJ1-2, with TRBD1 identical over 7 bases. This CDR3 contains 13 residues. The germline gives CDR1 SGHTA, CDR2 FQGTGA. Trimming took 5 bases from V and 7 from J; bases not matched to a gene: 7. Looking up the rest from reference TRBV7-3 and TRBJ1-2 gives the full variable domain: GAGVSQTPSNKVTEKGKYVELRCDPISGHTALYWYRQSLGQGPEFLIYFQGTGAADDSGLPNDRFFAVRPEGSVSTLKIQRTERGDSAVYLCASSPGTVFGYTFGSGTRLTVV.

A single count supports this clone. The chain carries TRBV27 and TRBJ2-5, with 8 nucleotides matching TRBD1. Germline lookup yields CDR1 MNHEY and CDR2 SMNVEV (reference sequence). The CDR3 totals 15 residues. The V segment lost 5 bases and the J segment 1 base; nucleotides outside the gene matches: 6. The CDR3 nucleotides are TGTGCCAGCAGTATCGGGACAGGCTTCCAAGAGACCCAGTACTTC. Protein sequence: CASSIGTGFQETQYF.

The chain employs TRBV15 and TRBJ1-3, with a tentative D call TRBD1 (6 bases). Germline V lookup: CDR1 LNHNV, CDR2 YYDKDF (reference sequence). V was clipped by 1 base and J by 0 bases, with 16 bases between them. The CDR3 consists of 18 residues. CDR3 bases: TGTGCCACCAGCAGAGGTATAGGGGGTGGAAACTCTGGAAACACCATATATTTT. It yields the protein CATSRGIGGGNSGNTIYF.

The CDR3 nucleotides are TGTGCCATCAGTGATTTAGGGGCGGTAGCCCGAGAGACCCAGTACTTC. Protein: CAISDLGAVARETQYF. The chain combines TRBV10-3 with TRBJ2-5, with a weak D call TRBD1 (5 bases). The CDR3 has 16 amino acids. V lost 3 bases to trimming and J lost 4 bases, with 18 bases between them. In germline, CDR1 is ENHRY, CDR2 SYGVKD.

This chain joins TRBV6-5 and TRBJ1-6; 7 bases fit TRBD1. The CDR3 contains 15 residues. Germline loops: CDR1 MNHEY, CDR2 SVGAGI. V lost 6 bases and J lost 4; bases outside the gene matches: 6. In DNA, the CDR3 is TGTGCCAGCAGCCCAGGGACAGCTTATAATTCACCCCTCCACTTT. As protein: CASSPGTAYNSPLHF.

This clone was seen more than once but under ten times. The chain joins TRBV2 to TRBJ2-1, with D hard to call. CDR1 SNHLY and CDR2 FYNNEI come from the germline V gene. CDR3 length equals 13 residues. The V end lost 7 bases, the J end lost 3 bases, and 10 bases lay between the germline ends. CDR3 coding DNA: TGTGCCAGCACGGCGGCTGGCTACAATGAGCAGTTCTTC. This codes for CASTAAGYNEQFF. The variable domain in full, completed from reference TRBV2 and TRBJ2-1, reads EPEVTQTPSHQVTQMGQEVILRCVPISNHLYFYWYRQILGQKVEFLVSFYNNEISEKSEIFDDQFSVERPDGSNFTLKIRSTKLEDSAMYFCASTAAGYNEQFFGPGTRLTVL.

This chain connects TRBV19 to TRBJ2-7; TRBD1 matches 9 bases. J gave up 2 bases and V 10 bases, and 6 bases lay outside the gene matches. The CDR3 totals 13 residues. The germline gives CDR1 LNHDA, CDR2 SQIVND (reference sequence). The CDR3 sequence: CATSRTGAYEQYF. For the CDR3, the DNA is TGTGCCACTTCCCGGACAGGGGCCTACGAGCAGTACTTC.

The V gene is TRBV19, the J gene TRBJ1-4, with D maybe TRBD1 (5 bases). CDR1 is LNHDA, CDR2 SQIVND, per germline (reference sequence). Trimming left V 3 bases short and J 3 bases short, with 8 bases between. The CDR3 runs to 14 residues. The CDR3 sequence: CASSIPRANEKLFF. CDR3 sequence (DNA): TGTGCCAGTAGTATTCCCAGGGCTAATGAAAAACTGTTTTTT.

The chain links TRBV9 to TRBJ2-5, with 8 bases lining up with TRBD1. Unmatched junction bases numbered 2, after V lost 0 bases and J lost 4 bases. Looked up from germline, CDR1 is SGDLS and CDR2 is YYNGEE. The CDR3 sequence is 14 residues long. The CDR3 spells CASSVAQGGETQYF. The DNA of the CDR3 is TGTGCCAGCAGCGTAGCACAGGGGGGAGAGACCCAGTACTTC.

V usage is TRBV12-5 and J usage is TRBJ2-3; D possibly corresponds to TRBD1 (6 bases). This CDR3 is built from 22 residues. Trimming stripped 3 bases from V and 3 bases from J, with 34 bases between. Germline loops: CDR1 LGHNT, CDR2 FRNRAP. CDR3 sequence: CASGFNPSTGSGRLSTTDTQYF. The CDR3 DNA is TGTGCTAGTGGTTTCAACCCCTCGACAGGCTCAGGGCGGTTGAGCACAACAGATACGCAGTATTTT. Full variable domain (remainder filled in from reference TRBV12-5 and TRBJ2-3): DARVTQTPRHKVTEMGQEVTMRCQPILGHNTVFWYRQTMMQGLELLAYFRNRAPLDDSGMPKDRFSAEMPDATLATLKIQPSEPRDSAVYFCASGFNPSTGSGRLSTTDTQYFGPGTRLTVL.

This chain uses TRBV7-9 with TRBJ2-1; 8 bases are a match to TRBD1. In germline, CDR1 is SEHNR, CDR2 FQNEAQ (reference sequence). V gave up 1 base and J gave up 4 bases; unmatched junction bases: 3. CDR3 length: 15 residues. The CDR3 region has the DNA TGTGCCAGCAGCTTAGTTACAGGGGGTTACAATGAGCAGTTCTTC. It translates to CASSLVTGGYNEQFF.

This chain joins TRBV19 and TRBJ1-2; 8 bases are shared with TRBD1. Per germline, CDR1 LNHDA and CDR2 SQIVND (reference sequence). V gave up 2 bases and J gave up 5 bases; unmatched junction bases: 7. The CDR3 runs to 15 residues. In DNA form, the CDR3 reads TGTGCCAGTAGTATAAGAAACCAGGGGGCTTATGGCTACACCTTC. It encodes CASSIRNQGAYGYTF.

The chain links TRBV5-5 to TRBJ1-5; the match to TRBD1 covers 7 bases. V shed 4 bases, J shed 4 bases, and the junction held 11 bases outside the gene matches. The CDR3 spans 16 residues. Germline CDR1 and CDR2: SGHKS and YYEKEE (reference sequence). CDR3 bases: TGTGCCAGCAGCCCCATGGGGACAGTGCCGAATCAGCCCCAGCATTTT. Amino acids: CASSPMGTVPNQPQHF.

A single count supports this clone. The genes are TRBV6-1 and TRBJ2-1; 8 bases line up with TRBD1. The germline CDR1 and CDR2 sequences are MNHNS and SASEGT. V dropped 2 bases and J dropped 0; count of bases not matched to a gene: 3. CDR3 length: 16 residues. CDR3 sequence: CASSEWTGSSYNEQFF. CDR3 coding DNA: TGTGCCAGCAGTGAATGGACAGGGTCCTCCTACAATGAGCAGTTCTTC.

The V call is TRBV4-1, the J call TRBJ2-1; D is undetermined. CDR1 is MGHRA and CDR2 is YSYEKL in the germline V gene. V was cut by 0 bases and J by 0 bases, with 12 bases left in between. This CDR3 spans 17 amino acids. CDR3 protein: CASSQDYPQYSYNEQFF. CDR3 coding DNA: TGCGCCAGCAGCCAAGATTACCCCCAGTACTCCTACAATGAGCAGTTCTTC.

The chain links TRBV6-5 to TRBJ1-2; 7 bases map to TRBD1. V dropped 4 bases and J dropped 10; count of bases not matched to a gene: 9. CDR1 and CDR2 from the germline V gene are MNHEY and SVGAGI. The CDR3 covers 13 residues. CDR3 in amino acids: CASSWNRDSLYTF. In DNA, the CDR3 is TGTGCCAGCAGTTGGAACCGGGACAGCCTCTACACCTTC.